A selection of T cell receptor beta chains follows, all from one sample in a study of blood T cell repertoires in COVID-19. Generated by immunoSEQ multiplex PCR, the TCRdb table keeps only in-frame clones and is missing some. The sample yields approximately 170,000 clones, under 90% seen once. Specimen: peripheral blood. The receptor set was obtained from an elderly woman with active or convalescent COVID-19. Both conserved end residues are part of each CDR3. D genes are given only for firm matches. Not all rows give a size; the values are once, few, many and, for expanded clones, a class.

J gene,clone size,V gene,D gene,CDR3 protein,CDR3 DNA
TRBJ2-3,.,TRBV6-4,TRBD2,CASSDRPRLAGSTDTQYF,TGTGCCAGCAGTGACAGGCCGAGACTAGCGGGGAGCACAGATACGCAGTATTTT
TRBJ2-1,.,TRBV2,TRBD2,CASDSGGAYNEQFF,TGTGCCAGCGACTCGGGAGGAGCCTACAATGAGCAGTTCTTC
TRBJ1-4,.,TRBV5-1,.,CASSGGGVSEKLFF,TGCGCCAGCAGCGGCGGTGGCGTCAGCGAAAAACTGTTTTTT
TRBJ1-2,.,TRBV5-1,.,CASSRTTEGSFGGYTF,TGCGCCAGCAGCCGCACTACCGAGGGTTCTTTCGGTGGCTACACCTTC
TRBJ2-5,.,TRBV15,TRBD1,CATSSRTGGSKTQYF,TGTGCCACCAGCAGCCGGACAGGGGGGAGTAAGACCCAGTACTTC
TRBJ1-3,.,TRBV2,.,CASRENLSGNTIYF,TGTGCCAGCAGGGAAAATCTCTCTGGAAACACCATATATTTT
TRBJ1-6,.,TRBV30,.,CAWSVREGSPLHF,TGTGCCTGGAGTGTCAGGGAGGGCTCACCCCTCCACTTT
TRBJ1-1,.,TRBV6-5,TRBD1,CASSYDRGSLNTEAFF,TGTGCCAGCAGTTACGACAGGGGGTCCTTGAACACTGAAGCTTTCTTT
TRBJ1-6,.,TRBV12-3/TRBV12-4,.,CASSLVAETLHF,TGTGCCAGCAGTTTAGTTGCGGAAACCCTCCACTTT
TRBJ1-5,.,TRBV5-6,TRBD1,CASSHRGRQPQHF,TGTGCCAGCTCGCACAGGGGGAGACAGCCCCAGCATTTT
TRBJ2-2,.,TRBV10-1,.,CASSESGRRTGELFF,TGCGCCAGCAGTGAGTCGGGGAGAAGAACCGGGGAGCTGTTTTTT
TRBJ2-1,once,TRBV18,TRBD2,CASSPLPGLGGVHEQFF,TGTGCCAGCTCACCTCTACCGGGACTAGGGGGGGTGCATGAGCAGTTCTTC
TRBJ1-2,.,TRBV9,TRBD1,CASSANRDRDYGYTF,TGTGCCAGCAGCGCGAACCGGGACAGGGACTATGGCTACACCTTC
TRBJ2-2,.,TRBV19,TRBD1,CASSARQGAGTGELFF,TGTGCCAGTAGTGCTCGACAGGGGGCGGGCACCGGGGAGCTGTTTTTT
TRBJ1-3,.,TRBV19,.,CASRPRGHNGNTIYF,TGTGCCAGTAGGCCGCGGGGCCACAATGGAAACACCATATATTTT
TRBJ2-1,.,TRBV3-1/TRBV3-2,.,CASSPGTQDYNEQFF,TGTGCCAGCAGCCCGGGGACACAAGACTACAATGAGCAGTTCTTC
TRBJ1-5,few,TRBV5-4,.,CASSLGGLSDQPQHF,TGTGCCAGCAGCTTGGGAGGGTTGTCGGATCAGCCCCAGCATTTT
TRBJ2-2,.,TRBV18,.,CASSPGGTETGELFF,TGTGCCAGCTCACCAGGGGGGACGGAGACCGGGGAGCTGTTTTTT
TRBJ2-5,.,TRBV9,.,CASSSHTSGDLETQYF,TGTGCCAGCAGCTCCCATACGTCCGGAGATCTGGAGACCCAGTACTTC
TRBJ2-7,.,TRBV9,.,CASSSSRTRGLGPYEQYF,TGTGCCAGCAGCTCCTCGCGAACCAGGGGTCTAGGGCCCTACGAGCAGTACTTC
TRBJ2-1,.,TRBV7-3,TRBD2,CASSRRGTSVINEQFF,TGTGCCAGCAGCCGACGGGGGACTAGCGTGATCAATGAGCAGTTCTTC
TRBJ1-1,.,TRBV3-1/TRBV3-2,.,CASSQVGQGTTEAFF,TGTGCCAGCAGCCAAGTAGGGCAGGGGACCACTGAAGCTTTCTTT
TRBJ1-2,many,TRBV27,.,CASSLTKSLGGYGYTF,TGTGCCAGCAGTCTAACCAAGTCCCTCGGCGGCTATGGCTACACCTTC
TRBJ2-2,.,TRBV19,TRBD1,CASSTSGGRTGELFF,TGTGCCAGTAGTACGTCAGGGGGCCGAACCGGGGAGCTGTTTTTT
TRBJ2-2,.,TRBV4-1,.,CASSQDRTFHYPNTGELFF,TGCGCCAGCAGCCAAGACAGGACATTTCACTACCCGAACACCGGGGAGCTGTTTTTT
TRBJ1-1,.,TRBV6-6,.,CASSYPRDTDGEAFF,TGTGCCAGCAGTTACCCCCGGGACACCGATGGTGAAGCTTTCTTT
TRBJ2-3,.,TRBV6-5,.,CASRARQGTDTQYF,TGTGCCAGCAGGGCCCGACAGGGCACAGATACGCAGTATTTT
TRBJ1-1,.,TRBV28,TRBD1,CASSAAGTVGEAFF,TGTGCCAGCAGTGCTGCCGGGACAGTGGGAGAAGCTTTCTTT
TRBJ1-2,.,TRBV14,TRBD1,CASSRDRGNYGYTF,TGTGCCAGCAGCAGAGACAGGGGCAACTATGGCTACACCTTC
TRBJ2-3,.,TRBV7-9,.,CASSSQGPHTDTQYF,TGTGCCAGCAGCTCCCAGGGGCCCCACACAGATACGCAGTATTTT
TRBJ2-6,.,TRBV2,.,CASRWSDSGANVLTF,TGTGCCAGCAGATGGTCAGACTCTGGGGCCAACGTCCTGACTTTC
TRBJ2-1,.,TRBV5-6,TRBD1,CASSFDRVPYNEQFF,TGTGCCAGCAGCTTCGACAGGGTTCCCTACAATGAGCAGTTCTTC
TRBJ1-2,.,TRBV6-4,TRBD1,CASSEWAGGNYGYTF,TGTGCCAGCAGTGAATGGGCAGGGGGGAACTATGGCTACACCTTC
TRBJ1-1,.,TRBV4-1,.,CASSQVGQRGEAFF,TGCGCCAGCAGCCAAGTTGGACAGAGAGGTGAAGCTTTCTTT
TRBJ2-7,.,TRBV3-1/TRBV3-2,.,CASSQGLGWYEQYF,TGTGCCAGCAGCCAAGGACTAGGTTGGTACGAGCAGTACTTC
TRBJ2-1,.,TRBV18,TRBD1,CASSPRTGQDSYNEQFF,TGTGCCAGCTCACCACGTACGGGACAGGACTCCTACAATGAGCAGTTCTTC
TRBJ2-1,once,TRBV20-1,TRBD1,CSAGEGGQGANEQFF,TGCAGTGCTGGTGAAGGGGGACAGGGGGCCAATGAGCAGTTCTTC
TRBJ2-7,.,TRBV5-1,.,CASSSSGTTIDEQYF,TGCGCCAGCAGCTCCTCCGGGACAACGATCGACGAGCAGTACTTC
TRBJ1-1,.,TRBV2,.,CASSEARNTEAFF,TGTGCCAGCAGTGAAGCTCGGAACACTGAAGCTTTCTTT
TRBJ2-7,.,TRBV9,.,CASSADFTSYEQYF,TGTGCCAGCAGCGCAGACTTTACTAGCTACGAGCAGTACTTC
TRBJ1-2,.,TRBV5-1,.,CASSLSVRNYGYTF,TGCGCCAGCAGCTTGTCGGTCAGGAACTATGGCTACACCTTC
TRBJ1-3,.,TRBV6-1,TRBD1,CASSEYRGRNTIYF,TGTGCCAGCAGTGAATACAGGGGGAGAAACACCATATATTTT
TRBJ1-1,.,TRBV25-1,.,CASSEYHGGTEAFF,TGTGCCAGCAGTGAATATCACGGGGGCACTGAAGCTTTCTTT
TRBJ2-2,few,TRBV6-4,.,CASSPFFVNTGELFF,TGTGCCAGCAGTCCCTTTTTTGTGAACACCGGGGAGCTGTTTTTT
TRBJ1-2,.,TRBV30,.,CAWSYPRVKGNYGYTF,TGTGCCTGGAGTTACCCCAGGGTCAAGGGTAACTATGGCTACACCTTC
TRBJ1-1,.,TRBV19,.,CASSVQGNTEAFF,TGTGCCAGTAGTGTACAGGGTAACACTGAAGCTTTCTTT
TRBJ2-3,.,TRBV5-1,TRBD2,CASSPSGMGTDTQYF,TGCGCCAGCAGCCCGAGCGGGATGGGCACAGATACGCAGTATTTT
TRBJ1-2,.,TRBV4-1,TRBD1,CASSQEQGSLRSYGYTF,TGCGCCAGCAGCCAAGAACAGGGGAGCCTAAGATCCTATGGCTACACCTTC
TRBJ2-2,.,TRBV15,.,CATSRDRGGELFF,TGTGCCACCAGCAGAGATCGGGGCGGGGAGCTGTTTTTT
TRBJ1-2,.,TRBV2,.,CASSEGQNYGYTF,TGTGCCAGCAGTGAAGGACAGAATTATGGCTACACCTTC
TRBJ2-3,.,TRBV7-2,TRBD1,CASSFSGGPTDTQYF,TGTGCCAGCAGCTTTTCAGGGGGTCCCACAGATACGCAGTATTTT
TRBJ2-1,.,TRBV5-8,TRBD2,CASSSGLAAVYNEQFF,TGTGCCAGCAGCTCCGGACTAGCGGCCGTTTACAATGAGCAGTTCTTC
TRBJ1-3,few,TRBV3-1/TRBV3-2,.,CASSRDRGSGNTIYF,TGTGCCAGCAGCCGAGATCGGGGATCTGGAAACACCATATATTTT
TRBJ2-4,.,TRBV27,.,CASSIPGYNIQYF,TGTGCCAGCAGTATACCAGGATACAACATTCAGTACTTC
TRBJ2-1,.,TRBV5-8,TRBD2,CASSRPGLAAYNEQFF,TGTGCCAGCAGTCGGCCGGGACTAGCGGCCTACAATGAGCAGTTCTTC
TRBJ1-6,.,TRBV5-5,TRBD1,CASSLRQGGSPLHF,TGTGCCAGCAGCCTACGACAGGGAGGTTCACCCCTCCACTTT
TRBJ2-3,.,TRBV4-1,.,CASSNSGSRGTDTQYF,TGCGCCAGCAGTAATTCGGGCTCTAGGGGTACAGATACGCAGTATTTT
TRBJ1-6,few,TRBV11-2,.,CASSAQQGGNSPLHF,TGTGCCAGCAGCGCACAACAGGGCGGTAATTCACCCCTCCACTTT
TRBJ2-5,.,TRBV3-1/TRBV3-2,TRBD2,CASSPGVAGGARETQYF,TGTGCCAGCAGCCCCGGTGTAGCGGGGGGGGCCCGAGAGACCCAGTACTTC
TRBJ1-1,.,TRBV30,.,CARAKGSNTEAFF,TGTGCCCGCGCGAAGGGGTCGAACACTGAAGCTTTCTTT